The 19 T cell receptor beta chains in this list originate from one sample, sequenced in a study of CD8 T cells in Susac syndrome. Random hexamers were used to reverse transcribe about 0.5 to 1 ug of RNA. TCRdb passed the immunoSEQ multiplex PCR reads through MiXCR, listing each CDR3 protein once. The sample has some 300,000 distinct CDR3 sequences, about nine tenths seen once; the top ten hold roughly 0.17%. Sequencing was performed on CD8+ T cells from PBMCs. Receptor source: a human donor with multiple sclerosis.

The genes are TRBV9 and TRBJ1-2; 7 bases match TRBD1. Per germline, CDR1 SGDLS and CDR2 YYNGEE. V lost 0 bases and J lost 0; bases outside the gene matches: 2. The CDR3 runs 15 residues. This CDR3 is CASSVGGQPNYGYTF. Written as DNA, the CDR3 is TGTGCCAGCAGCGTAGGGGGACAGCCTAACTATGGCTACACCTTC.

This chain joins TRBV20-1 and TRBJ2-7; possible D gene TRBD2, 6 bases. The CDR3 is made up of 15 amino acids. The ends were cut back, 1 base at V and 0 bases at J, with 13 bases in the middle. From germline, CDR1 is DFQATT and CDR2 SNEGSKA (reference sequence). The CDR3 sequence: CSARAQGGVSYEQYF. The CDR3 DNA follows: TGCAGTGCTAGAGCTCAGGGAGGAGTCTCCTACGAGCAGTACTTC.

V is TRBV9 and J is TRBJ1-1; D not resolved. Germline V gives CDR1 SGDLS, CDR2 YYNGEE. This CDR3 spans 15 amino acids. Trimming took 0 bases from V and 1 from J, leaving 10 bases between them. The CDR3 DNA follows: TGTGCCAGCAGCGTAGATGGGGTAGGGAACACTGAAGCTTTCTTT. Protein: CASSVDGVGNTEAFF.

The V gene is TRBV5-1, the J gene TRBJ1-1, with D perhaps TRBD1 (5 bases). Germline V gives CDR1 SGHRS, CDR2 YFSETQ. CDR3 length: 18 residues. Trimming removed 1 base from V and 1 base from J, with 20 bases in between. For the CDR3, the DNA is TGCGCCAGCAGCTTGTTAGGAGGCGGCGGGGGTCGGAACACTGAAGCTTTCTTT. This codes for CASSLLGGGGGRNTEAFF.

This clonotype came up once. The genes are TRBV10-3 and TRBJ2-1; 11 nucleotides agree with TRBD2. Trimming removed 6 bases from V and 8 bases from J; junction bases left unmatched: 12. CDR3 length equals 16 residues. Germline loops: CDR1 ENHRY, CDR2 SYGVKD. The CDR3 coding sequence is TGTGCCATCAGCCCCGAAGTCGCTAGCGGGAGGTATGAGCAGTTCTTC. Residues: CAISPEVASGRYEQFF.

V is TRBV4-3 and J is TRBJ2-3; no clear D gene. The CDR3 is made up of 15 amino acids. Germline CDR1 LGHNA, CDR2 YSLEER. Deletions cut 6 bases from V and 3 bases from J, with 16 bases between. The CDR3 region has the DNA TGCGCCAGCAGGAGAGGCGTCCTGACAACAGATACGCAGTATTTT. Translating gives CASRRGVLTTDTQYF.

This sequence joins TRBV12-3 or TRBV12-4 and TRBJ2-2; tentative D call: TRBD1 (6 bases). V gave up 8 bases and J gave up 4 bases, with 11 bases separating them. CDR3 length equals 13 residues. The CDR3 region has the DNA TGTGCCAGCCGGGACATCTTCACCGGGGAGCTGTTTTTT. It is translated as CASRDIFTGELFF.

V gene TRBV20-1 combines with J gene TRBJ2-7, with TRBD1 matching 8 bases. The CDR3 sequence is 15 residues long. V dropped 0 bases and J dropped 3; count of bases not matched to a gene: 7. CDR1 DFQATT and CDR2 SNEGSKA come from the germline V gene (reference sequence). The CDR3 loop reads CSARDLTGADYEQYF. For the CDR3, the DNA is TGCAGTGCTAGAGACCTGACAGGGGCCGACTACGAGCAGTACTTC.

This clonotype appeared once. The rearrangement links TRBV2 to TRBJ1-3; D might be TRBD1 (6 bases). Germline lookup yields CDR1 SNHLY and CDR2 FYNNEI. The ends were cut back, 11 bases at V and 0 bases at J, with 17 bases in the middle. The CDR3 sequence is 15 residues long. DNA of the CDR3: TGTGCCTTACAGCACGGGGACATCTCTGGAAACACCATATATTTT. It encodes CALQHGDISGNTIYF.

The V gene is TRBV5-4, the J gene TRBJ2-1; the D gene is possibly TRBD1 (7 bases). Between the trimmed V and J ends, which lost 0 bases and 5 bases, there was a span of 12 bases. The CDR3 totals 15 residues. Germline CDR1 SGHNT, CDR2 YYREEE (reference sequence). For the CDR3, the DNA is TGTGCCAGCAGCTTGGGTCAGGGGGGTCACAATGAGCAGTTCTTC. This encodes CASSLGQGGHNEQFF.

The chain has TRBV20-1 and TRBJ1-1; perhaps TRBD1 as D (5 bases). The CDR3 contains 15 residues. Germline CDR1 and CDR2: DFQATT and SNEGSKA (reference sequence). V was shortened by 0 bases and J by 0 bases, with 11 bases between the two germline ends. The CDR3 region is CSARDLAGMNTEAFF. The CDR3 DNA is TGCAGTGCTAGAGATCTCGCAGGGATGAACACTGAAGCTTTCTTT.

The CDR3 sequence: CASSPGQRGNSPLHF. The CDR3, as DNA: TGTGCCAGCAGTCCAGGACAGAGGGGTAATTCACCCCTCCACTTT. The chain carries TRBV27 and TRBJ1-6, with TRBD1 as a possible D gene (6 bases). This CDR3 comprises 15 residues. V was shortened by 5 bases and J by 6 bases, with 14 bases between the two germline ends. Germline-derived CDR1 and CDR2 are MNHEY and SMNVEV (reference sequence).

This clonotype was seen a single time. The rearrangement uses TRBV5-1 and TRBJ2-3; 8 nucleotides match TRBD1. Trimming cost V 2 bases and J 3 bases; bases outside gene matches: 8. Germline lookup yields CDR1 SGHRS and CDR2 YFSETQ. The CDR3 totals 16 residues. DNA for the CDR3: TGCGCCAGCAGCTTTTACGGACAGGGCACAACAGATACGCAGTATTTT. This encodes CASSFYGQGTTDTQYF.

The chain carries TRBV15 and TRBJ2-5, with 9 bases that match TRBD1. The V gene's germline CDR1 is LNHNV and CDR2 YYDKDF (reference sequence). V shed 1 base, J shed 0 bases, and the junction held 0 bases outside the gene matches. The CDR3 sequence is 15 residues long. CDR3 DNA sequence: TGTGCCACCAGCAGAGGACAGGGGGACCAAGAGACCCAGTACTTC. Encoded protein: CATSRGQGDQETQYF.

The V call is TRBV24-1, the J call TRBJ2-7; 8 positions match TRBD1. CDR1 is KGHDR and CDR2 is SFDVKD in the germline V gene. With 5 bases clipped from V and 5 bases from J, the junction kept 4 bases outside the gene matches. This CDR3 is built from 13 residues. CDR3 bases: TGTGCCACCAGTGTCGGGACAGGCCACGAGCAGTACTTC. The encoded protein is CATSVGTGHEQYF.

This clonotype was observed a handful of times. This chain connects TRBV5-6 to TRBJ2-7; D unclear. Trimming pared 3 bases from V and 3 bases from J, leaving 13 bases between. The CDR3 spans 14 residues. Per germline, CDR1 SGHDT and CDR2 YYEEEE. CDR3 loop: CASSSRVIYYEQYF. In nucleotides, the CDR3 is TGTGCCAGCAGCTCAAGGGTCATCTACTACGAGCAGTACTTC.

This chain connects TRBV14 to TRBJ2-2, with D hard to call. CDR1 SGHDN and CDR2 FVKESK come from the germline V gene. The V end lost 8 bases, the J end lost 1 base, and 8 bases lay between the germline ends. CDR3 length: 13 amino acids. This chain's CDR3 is CASGPWNTGELFF. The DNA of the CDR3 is TGTGCCAGCGGACCGTGGAACACCGGGGAGCTGTTTTTT.

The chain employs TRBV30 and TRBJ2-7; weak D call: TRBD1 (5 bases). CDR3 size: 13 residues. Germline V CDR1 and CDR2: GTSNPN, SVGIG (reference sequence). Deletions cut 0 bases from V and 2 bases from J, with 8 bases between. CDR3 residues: CAWSVDRAYEQYF. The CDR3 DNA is TGTGCCTGGAGTGTAGACAGAGCCTACGAGCAGTACTTC.

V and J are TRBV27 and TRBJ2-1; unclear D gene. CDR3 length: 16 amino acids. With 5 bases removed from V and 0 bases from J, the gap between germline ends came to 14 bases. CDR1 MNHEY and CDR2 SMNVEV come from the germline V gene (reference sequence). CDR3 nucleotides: TGTGCCAGCAGTCAAATCGGGTTTAGCTCCTACAATGAGCAGTTCTTC. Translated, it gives CASSQIGFSSYNEQFF.